In its sample, the clone carrying this T cell receptor (beta chain) was seen once. What it recognizes is unknown. The CDR3 runs 14 residues. Germline CDR1 reads SGHRS; CDR2 reads YFSETQ. V gave up 7 bases and J gave up 11 bases; unmatched junction bases: 16. These data come from a study of T cells in localized non-small cell lung cancer. Study outcomes and limitations: Uninvolved nearby lung showed the greatest T cell clonality, exceeding that found in tumor.

The protocol was immunoSEQ multiplex PCR, while the TCRdb copy is restricted to in-frame clones and leaves out a portion. This sample carries about 24,000 clones, more than 75% of them seen once, and the ten largest clones take around 6%. This TCR came from a man between 35 and 75 years old with stage II lung adenocarcinoma. Sample: PBMCs, taken before any cancer treatment. J is TRBJ2-3 and V is TRBV5-1; 7 bases align to TRBD2. CDR3 DNA: TGCGCCAGCTCTACTAGCGCCCGAACCGGGGAGCAGTATTTT. Translated: CASSTSARTGEQYF.